These 12 T cell receptor beta chains originate from one sample sequenced in a study of blood T cell repertoires in COVID-19. TCRdb's table, derived via immunoSEQ multiplex PCR, lists solely in-frame clones and lacks some. The table records about 260,000 clones, around 90% of them present only once. Material for sequencing was peripheral blood. These receptors were obtained from a human donor in a cohort sampled during active COVID-19.

The chain links TRBV5-1 to TRBJ1-6, with a weak D call TRBD1 (6 bases). V was shortened by 3 bases and J by 5 bases, with 12 bases between the two germline ends. Germline V lookup: CDR1 SGHRS, CDR2 YFSETQ. The CDR3 totals 15 residues. The CDR3 DNA reads as TGCGCCAGCAGCTCCCGGACAGCCAATAATTCACCCCTCCACTTT. It specifies CASSSRTANNSPLHF.

V and J are TRBV9 and TRBJ2-7; TRBD1 aligns across 8 bases. The CDR3 extends over 15 amino acids. Germline loops: CDR1 SGDLS, CDR2 YYNGEE. V shed 3 bases and J 3 bases; nucleotides not matched to a gene: 8. The CDR3 DNA sequence: TGTGCCAGCAGCGCCCGGACAGGGACGGGCTACGAGCAGTACTTC. Its translation: CASSARTGTGYEQYF.

V and J are TRBV7-9 and TRBJ2-3; 8 bases align to TRBD2. The CDR3 has 18 amino acids. Germline V gene lookup returns CDR1 SEHNR and CDR2 FQNEAQ (reference sequence). J lost 1 base, V lost 5 bases, and 14 bases had no gene match. Written as DNA, the CDR3 is TGTGCCAGCAGCCCACATTTAGGGAGCGGGGGCGGCACAGATACGCAGTATTTT. Amino acid sequence: CASSPHLGSGGGTDTQYF.

J is TRBJ1-5 and V is TRBV7-2; 8 bases are shared with TRBD1. The CDR3 totals 16 residues. CDR1 is SGHTA and CDR2 is FQGNSA in the germline V gene. The ends lost 2 bases at V and 3 bases at J; junction bases unmatched: 6. The CDR3, as DNA: TGTGCCAGCAGCTTAACGCCAGGGGGCCCCAATCAGCCCCAGCATTTT. The encoded protein is CASSLTPGGPNQPQHF. The whole variable domain, filled in from reference TRBV7-2 and TRBJ1-5, reads GAGVSQSPSNKVTEKGKDVELRCDPISGHTALYWYRQSLGQGLEFLIYFQGNSAPDKSGLPSDRFSAERTGGSVSTLTIQRTQQEDSAVYLCASSLTPGGPNQPQHFGDGTRLSIL.

The genes are TRBV6-2 or TRBV6-3 and TRBJ2-3, with D perhaps matching TRBD2 (5 bases). V shed 5 bases and J shed 10 bases, with 16 bases lying between them. The CDR3 extends over 13 amino acids. From germline, CDR1 is MNHEY and CDR2 SVGEGT. The CDR3 DNA sequence: TGTGCCAGCAGTAATAGGCCGGGATTGGCGCAGTATTTT. Its protein product is CASSNRPGLAQYF.

This clone has more than one count but fewer than ten. The V gene is TRBV7-8, the J gene TRBJ1-3, with D hard to call. The CDR3 consists of 14 residues. Between the trimmed V and J ends, which lost 7 bases and 8 bases, there was a span of 18 bases. CDR1 and CDR2 from the germline V gene are SGHVS and FQNEAQ. This chain's CDR3 is CASIPGGNRDTIYF. DNA of the CDR3: TGTGCCAGCATCCCGGGAGGGAATCGGGACACCATATATTTT.

The rearrangement uses TRBV30 and TRBJ1-2; no definite D call. The CDR3 is 10 residues long. V was cut by 5 bases and J by 5 bases, with 6 bases left in between. The germline gives CDR1 GTSNPN, CDR2 SVGIG (reference sequence). DNA for the CDR3: TGTGCCTGGTACAGTTATGGCTACACCTTC. Protein product: CAWYSYGYTF.

The chain uses TRBV30 and TRBJ1-5, with 10 bases lining up with TRBD1. The V gene's germline CDR1 is GTSNPN and CDR2 SVGIG (reference sequence). V was pared by 3 bases and J by 3 bases, with 8 bases of the junction left unmatched. The CDR3 is 16 residues long. The CDR3 nucleotides are TGTGCCTGGAGCGCTGGGACAGGGGTCCTCAATCAGCCCCAGCATTTT. It translates to CAWSAGTGVLNQPQHF.

The gene calls are TRBV5-1 and TRBJ2-5; 10 positions match TRBD2. This CDR3 region has 15 residues. Germline V gene sequence: CDR1 SGHRS, CDR2 YFSETQ. The V segment lost 4 bases and the J segment 2 bases; nucleotides outside the gene matches: 5. This chain's CDR3 is CASSLSAGGQETQYF. The CDR3 DNA reads TGCGCCAGCAGCCTATCAGCGGGGGGGCAAGAGACCCAGTACTTC.

This clone turned up a few times. The V and J genes are TRBV19 and TRBJ2-2; 11 bases line up with TRBD2. The CDR3 spans 16 residues. Trimming removed 8 bases from V and 4 bases from J; junction bases left unmatched: 9. Germline loops: CDR1 LNHDA, CDR2 SQIVND (reference sequence). Here the CDR3 reads CASGSGGAVGTGELFF. The CDR3, as DNA: TGTGCCAGTGGTAGCGGGGGGGCCGTGGGCACCGGGGAGCTGTTTTTT.

The chain recombines TRBV12-3 or TRBV12-4 with TRBJ1-2, with a tentative D call TRBD1 (6 bases). There are 12 residues in the CDR3. V was trimmed by 4 bases and J by 8 bases, leaving 11 bases between them. Here the CDR3 reads CASSSTGRGYTF. CDR3 DNA sequence: TGTGCCAGCAGTTCAACAGGGCGCGGCTACACCTTC.

This sequence joins TRBV28 and TRBJ1-5; TRBD1 agrees at 7 bases. The V and J ends lost 6 bases and 1 base, in that order; junction bases with no gene match: 3. In germline, CDR1 is MDHEN, CDR2 SYDVKM. The CDR3 covers 14 residues. The CDR3 sequence: CASRGGQSNQPQHF. Here the CDR3 DNA reads TGTGCCAGCAGGGGGGGACAGAGCAATCAGCCCCAGCATTTT.